This entry lists 24 T cell receptor beta chains sequenced from one sample in a study of T cells after yellow fever vaccination. TCRdb re-analysed the 5' RACE reads in MiXCR, keeping a single row per CDR3 protein. The sample carries hundreds of thousands of distinct CDR3 sequences, around an eighth recorded once. Here the sequenced sample was CD4+ T cells sorted from PBMCs, taken 15 days after the yellow fever booster vaccination. All receptors come from a man aged 18 to 35 who received the YFV17D yellow fever vaccine.

This clonotype was found a few times. The chain links TRBV29-1 to TRBJ1-1; unclear D gene. Deletions cut 3 bases from V and 1 base from J, with 9 bases between. Germline V gives CDR1 SQVTM, CDR2 ANQGSEA. The CDR3 loop spans 13 amino acids. The DNA for the CDR3 is TGCAGCGTTGATGCGCAGCCGAACACTGAAGCTTTCTTT. This translates into CSVDAQPNTEAFF.

The chain combines TRBV4-1 with TRBJ2-3; maybe TRBD2 (6 bases). CDR1 is MGHRA, CDR2 YSYEKL, per germline. The V end was cut by 1 base, the J end by 6 bases, with 20 bases between. This CDR3 has 17 residues. In DNA, the CDR3 is TGCGCCAGCAGCCAAGTTCTTGGGTTGGGGGGTTTTGATACGCAGTATTTT. It encodes CASSQVLGLGGFDTQYF.

This clonotype was observed at least ten times. V usage is TRBV6-6 and J usage is TRBJ1-1; TRBD1 is a possible D gene (5 bases). The CDR3 is 16 residues long. CDR1 is MNHNY and CDR2 is SVGAGI in the germline V gene (reference sequence). The V end was cut by 4 bases, the J end by 0 bases, with 15 bases between. Here the CDR3 DNA reads TGTGCCAGCAGTTCTTCAGGGAATAACATGAACACTGAAGCTTTCTTT. Amino acids: CASSSSGNNMNTEAFF.

This clonotype occurred a few times. The V gene is TRBV5-1, the J gene TRBJ2-1; 12 bases are shared with TRBD2. The length of the CDR3 is 16 residues. Germline V gene lookup returns CDR1 SGHRS and CDR2 YFSETQ. V dropped 0 bases and J dropped 12; count of bases not matched to a gene: 10. CDR3 in amino acids: CASSLALAGGPRAQFF. In nucleotides, the CDR3 is TGCGCCAGCAGCTTGGCGCTAGCGGGGGGGCCCCGTGCGCAGTTCTTC. Combining the CDR3 with reference TRBV5-1 and TRBJ2-1 gives the whole variable domain KAGVTQTPRYLIKTRGQQVTLSCSPISGHRSVSWYQQTPGQGLQFLFEYFSETQRNKGNFPGRFSGRQFSNSRSEMNVSTLELGDSALYLCASSLALAGGPRAQFFGPGTRLTVL.

V and J are TRBV5-5 and TRBJ1-6, with a possible D match to TRBD1 (5 bases). V was clipped by 3 bases and J by 9 bases, with 16 bases between them. The CDR3 loop spans 15 amino acids. Germline V gives CDR1 SGHKS, CDR2 YYEKEE (reference sequence). CDR3 sequence: CASSSRAGVSSPLHF. CDR3 coding DNA: TGTGCCAGCAGCTCGCGCGCGGGGGTTAGTTCACCCCTCCACTTT.

In its sample, this clonotype was seen a few times. The chain combines TRBV5-1 with TRBJ1-1; D is perhaps TRBD1 (6 bases). V was pared by 5 bases and J by 6 bases, with 17 bases between. CDR1 and CDR2 (germline): SGHRS, YFSETQ. CDR3 length: 14 residues. The CDR3 loop is CASSRGGEGSEAFF. The CDR3 nucleotides read TGCGCCAGCAGTAGAGGGGGAGAAGGGTCTGAAGCTTTCTTT.

The chain employs TRBV27 and TRBJ2-1; D remains unclear. Germline CDR1 reads MNHEY; CDR2 reads SMNVEV (reference sequence). Trimming removed 8 bases from V and 0 bases from J, with 11 bases in between. The CDR3 runs 14 residues. Here the CDR3 reads CASRRDNSYNEQFF. CDR3 DNA: TGTGCCAGCCGCAGAGACAACTCCTACAATGAGCAGTTCTTC.

The chain links TRBV11-2 to TRBJ2-7, with a tentative D call TRBD1 (6 bases). The CDR3 covers 17 residues. CDR1 is SGHAT, CDR2 FQNNGV, per germline. The V end was cut by 0 bases, the J end by 3 bases, with 18 bases between. The DNA for the CDR3 is TGTGCCAGCAGCTTAGAGGGGACCGGGACAATCGGCTACGAGCAGTACTTC. It codes for CASSLEGTGTIGYEQYF.

This clonotype was observed many times. The chain links TRBV5-1 to TRBJ2-3; TRBD1 might be the D (6 bases). V dropped 2 bases and J dropped 1 base, with 8 bases sitting between them. Germline-derived CDR1 and CDR2 are SGHRS and YFSETQ. CDR3 length: 14 residues. The DNA for the CDR3 is TGCGCCAGCAGCTTCTGGGGGCGCACAGATACGCAGTATTTT. Protein product: CASSFWGRTDTQYF. Looking up the rest from reference TRBV5-1 and TRBJ2-3 gives the full variable domain: KAGVTQTPRYLIKTRGQQVTLSCSPISGHRSVSWYQQTPGQGLQFLFEYFSETQRNKGNFPGRFSGRQFSNSRSEMNVSTLELGDSALYLCASSFWGRTDTQYFGPGTRLTVL.

This sequence joins TRBV15 and TRBJ2-7, with 7 bases identical to TRBD2. Germline V gene data show CDR1 as LNHNV and CDR2 as YYDKDF (reference sequence). Losses at the gene ends were 0 bases for V and 7 bases for J; bases not matched to a gene: 3. The CDR3 has 13 residues. The chain's CDR3 is CATSRDRGEEQYF. The CDR3 DNA sequence: TGTGCCACCAGCAGAGATCGGGGGGAAGAGCAGTACTTC.

The chain carries TRBV7-2 and TRBJ1-2, with 7 nucleotides matching TRBD1. CDR1 is SGHTA, CDR2 FQGNSA, per germline. V gave up 7 bases and J gave up 7 bases; unmatched junction bases: 9. This CDR3 comprises 13 residues. The CDR3 loop is CASTSPYRGGYTF. CDR3 sequence (DNA): TGTGCCAGCACCTCACCTTACAGGGGTGGCTACACCTTC.

This clonotype has a handful of counts. The J gene is TRBJ1-1, the V gene TRBV7-9; D may be TRBD1 (6 bases). The V and J ends lost 5 bases and 7 bases respectively, with 17 bases between them. Germline V gives CDR1 SEHNR, CDR2 FQNEAQ (reference sequence). The CDR3 is 14 residues long. This chain's CDR3 is CASSGGGRKFEAFF. DNA for the CDR3: TGTGCCAGCAGCGGGGGGGGCAGGAAGTTTGAAGCTTTCTTT.

V is TRBV4-2 and J is TRBJ2-1; 9 nucleotides line up with TRBD2. CDR1 and CDR2 from the germline V gene are LGHNA and YNFKEQ. CDR3 length: 19 amino acids. V dropped 1 base and J dropped 0; count of bases not matched to a gene: 10. The DNA for the CDR3 is TGTGCCAGCAGCCAAGTCCTGAGCGGGGGGCGCAGCTCCTACAATGAGCAGTTCTTC. Protein: CASSQVLSGGRSSYNEQFF.

This clonotype showed up just a few times. V gene TRBV11-2 combines with J gene TRBJ2-1, with a tentative D call TRBD2 (6 bases). V lost 6 bases and J 0 bases, leaving 15 bases between the germline ends. The CDR3 runs to 16 residues. CDR1 and CDR2 (germline): SGHAT, FQNNGV. CDR3 residues: CASRQSGVRSYNEQFF. The DNA of the CDR3 is TGTGCCAGCAGACAGTCGGGGGTGCGCTCCTACAATGAGCAGTTCTTC.

In the case of this clonotype: The germline gene is not matched at one end of the junction; a read error may be the cause. This chain connects TRBV12-3 or TRBV12-4 to TRBJ2-7; 9 bases align to TRBD1. The CDR3 length is 10 residues. This CDR3 is CASSLGTGHF. Here the CDR3 DNA reads TGTGCCAGCAGTTTGGGGACAGGGCACTTC.

The chain combines TRBV3-1 with TRBJ2-3; D is undetermined. Per the germline V gene, CDR1 is LGHDT and CDR2 is YNNKEL (reference sequence). This CDR3 has 12 residues. The ends were cut back, 2 bases at V and 6 bases at J, with 6 bases in the middle. The CDR3: CASSQIRDTQYF. CDR3 nucleotide sequence: TGTGCCAGCAGCCAAATCCGGGATACGCAGTATTTT.

This clonotype was observed many times. The CDR3 nucleotides are TGCAGTGCCGGAGGGGGTGGGCGTGAAAAACTGTTTTTT. It encodes CSAGGGGREKLFF. The chain employs TRBV20-1 and TRBJ1-4, with D possibly TRBD1 on 6 matching bases. This CDR3 region has 13 residues. Germline loops: CDR1 DFQATT, CDR2 SNEGSKA (reference sequence). The V gene lost 6 bases and the J gene lost 7 bases, with 15 bases spanning the gap.

This sequence joins TRBV7-2 and TRBJ2-2; 10 positions agree with TRBD1. V shed 5 bases and J 3 bases; nucleotides not matched to a gene: 3. This CDR3 comprises 15 residues. Germline assignment: CDR1 SGHTA and CDR2 FQGNSA. The CDR3 loop is CASSLTGGHTGELFF. The CDR3, as DNA: TGTGCCAGCAGCCTGACAGGGGGCCACACCGGGGAGCTGTTTTTT.

The V and J genes are TRBV24-1 and TRBJ2-4, with D perhaps being TRBD1 or TRBD2 (5 bases each). The CDR3 consists of 13 residues. The V and J ends lost 1 base and 11 bases respectively, with 11 bases between them. Germline V gives CDR1 KGHDR, CDR2 SFDVKD. The DNA of the CDR3 is TGTGCCACCAGTGATTTTGAGGGGATCGTTCAGTACTTC. Amino acid sequence: CATSDFEGIVQYF.

This clonotype has a handful of counts. The J gene is TRBJ2-3, the V gene TRBV29-1; no firm D call. Germline assignment: CDR1 SQVTM and CDR2 ANQGSEA. With 4 bases removed from V and 8 bases from J, the gap between germline ends came to 13 bases. The CDR3 covers 12 residues. CDR3 residues: CSVVTLLGTQYF. For the CDR3, the DNA is TGCAGCGTTGTAACCCTATTGGGTACGCAGTATTTT.

The V gene is TRBV30, the J gene TRBJ2-4; possible D gene TRBD1, 5 bases. Trimming pared 0 bases from V and 5 bases from J, leaving 14 bases between. Germline-derived CDR1 and CDR2 are GTSNPN and SVGIG (reference sequence). CDR3 length: 15 amino acids. CDR3 amino acids: CAWSVWGAAQNIQYF. CDR3 in DNA: TGTGCCTGGAGTGTGTGGGGCGCGGCCCAAAACATTCAGTACTTC.

This clonotype was counted a few times. The chain links TRBV20-1 to TRBJ1-5; D might be TRBD1 (5 bases). V lost 5 bases and J lost 5, with 16 bases in between. The CDR3 spans 14 residues. CDR1 and CDR2 (germline): DFQATT, SNEGSKA (reference sequence). The CDR3 DNA reads as TGCAGTGCTCTGGGACGGGTTCTTGATCAGCCCCAGCATTTT. It translates to CSALGRVLDQPQHF.

This clonotype turned up a few times. The V call is TRBV5-1, the J call TRBJ2-1; 16 nucleotides match TRBD2. Germline loops: CDR1 SGHRS, CDR2 YFSETQ. V dropped 2 bases and J dropped 6; count of bases not matched to a gene: 8. CDR3 length: 18 amino acids. As DNA, the CDR3 is TGCGCCAGCAGCTTTTCTCCGGGACTAGCGGGGGGGATCAATGAGCAGTTCTTC. Amino acid sequence: CASSFSPGLAGGINEQFF.

The V and J genes are TRBV2 and TRBJ1-6; D might be TRBD1 (6 bases). This CDR3 region has 15 residues. Deletions cut 8 bases from V and 10 bases from J, with 21 bases between. Germline V gene lookup returns CDR1 SNHLY and CDR2 FYNNEI. In DNA form, the CDR3 reads TGTGCCAGCCGTCTGCCTCAGGGGAGGGGATCACCCCTCCACTTT. Its translation: CASRLPQGRGSPLHF.